This T cell receptor (beta chain) is drawn from a study of early T cells in non-severe SARS-CoV-2 infection. Across the whole study: Chains were unpaired, as sequencing was done on bulk RNA from unsorted whole blood. Whole-study results and caveats: VDJdb matching, biased toward anti-spike CD8 responses, missed private and CD4 specificities.

The table lists this clonotype with many counts. Antigen unknown. Germline V gene lookup returns CDR1 SQVTM and CDR2 ANQGSEA. The ends were cut back, 6 bases at V and 2 bases at J, with 5 bases in the middle. This CDR3 has 10 amino acids. Individual cDNA molecules received unique molecular identifiers during library preparation. One entry per CDR3 protein, called by TCRdb with MiXCR from the 5' RACE reads. The sample shows 49,000 or so distinct CDR3 sequences, about 6% of them seen only once. The sequence derives from an adult who was a healthcare worker with PCR-confirmed SARS-CoV-2 infection or an uninfected control (not recorded which). The specimen was whole blood, collected at baseline. This rearrangement joins TRBV29-1 to TRBJ2-7; D gene ambiguous. The CDR3 DNA is TGCAGCGTCGTTACCTACGAGCAGTACTTC. As protein: CSVVTYEQYF.